These 7 T cell receptor beta chains came from one sample sequenced in a study of cytomegalovirus exposure and HLA in healthy donors. Researchers ran the PCR with 60 Vbeta and 13 Jbeta primers. Clones were read by immunoSEQ multiplex PCR, and TCRdb kept only the in-frame ones, dropping some. The sample lists some 150,000 clones; almost 85% were seen once. Sequenced sample: PBMCs. The origin of the receptors is a man aged 25-40 years in good health and CMV-seropositive.

The rearrangement joins TRBV6-5 to TRBJ2-7, with TRBD2 matching over 11 bases. Germline values: CDR1 MNHEY, CDR2 SVGAGI. The V gene end was trimmed by 2 bases and the J gene end by 5 bases; junction bases not matched to a gene: 5. The CDR3 totals 15 residues. CDR3 coding DNA: TGTGCCAGCAGTTACCCACTAGCGGGAGTCAACGAGCAGTACTTC. It codes for CASSYPLAGVNEQYF.

The gene calls are TRBV6-5 and TRBJ2-3, with D possibly being TRBD1 (6 bases). CDR1 and CDR2 (germline): MNHEY, SVGAGI. The CDR3 extends over 15 amino acids. V lost 6 bases to trimming and J lost 0 bases, with 13 bases between them. The CDR3 coding sequence is TGTGCCAGCAGCCAACAGGGAAAGAGCACAGATACGCAGTATTTT. Amino acid sequence: CASSQQGKSTDTQYF.

The chain joins TRBV7-2 to TRBJ1-1; no clear D. The CDR3 runs to 13 residues. Trimming took 5 bases from V and 4 from J, leaving 11 bases between them. Germline values: CDR1 SGHTA, CDR2 FQGNSA. CDR3 in amino acids: CASSQAWATEAFF. CDR3 sequence (DNA): TGTGCCAGCAGCCAAGCTTGGGCCACTGAAGCTTTCTTT.

This clone has only a few counts. Other DNA sequences in the sample encode the same CDR3. The V call is TRBV19, the J call TRBJ2-1, with 7 positions matching TRBD1. Germline loops: CDR1 LNHDA, CDR2 SQIVND (reference sequence). Germline trimming cut 3 bases from V and 7 bases from J; bases unmatched to any gene: 6. The CDR3 covers 14 residues. The CDR3 protein is CASSITGEGNEQFF. CDR3 DNA: TGTGCCAGTAGTATTACAGGGGAAGGGAATGAGCAGTTCTTC.

The chain is built from TRBV5-1 and TRBJ2-5, with 15 bases that match TRBD2. The closer fit of TRBJ2-7 to the DNA end suggests the J call may be wrong. The CDR3 length is 20 residues. Germline loops: CDR1 SGHRS, CDR2 YFSETQ. The DNA of the CDR3 is TGCGCCAGCAGCTTGGCCGGGGGACTAGCGGGAGGCCAAACGTCCTACGAGCAGTACTTC. It is translated as CASSLAGGLAGGQTSYEQYF.

The rearrangement uses TRBV5-6 and TRBJ1-6; 10 nucleotides agree with TRBD1. V trimming: 6 bases; J trimming: 8 bases; junction bases outside the gene matches: 5. The CDR3 has 14 amino acids. Per the germline V gene, CDR1 is SGHDT and CDR2 is YYEEEE. The CDR3 DNA follows: TGTGCCAGCAAATCCGGGACAGGGGATTCACCCCTCCACTTT. Translation: CASKSGTGDSPLHF.

This chain uses TRBV30 with TRBJ1-2; possibly TRBD1 for D (5 bases). Trimming shortened V by 5 bases and J by 6 bases, and 16 bases separated the two germline ends. Germline CDR1 is GTSNPN and CDR2 is SVGIG (reference sequence). CDR3 length: 13 amino acids. The CDR3 region is CAWLRVGFDGYTF. DNA for the CDR3: TGTGCCTGGCTCAGGGTCGGGTTTGATGGCTACACCTTC.